This T cell receptor beta chain came from a study of T cells in women clearing cervical HPV infection (dated by TCRdb to the late 2010s). Background for the entire study: The cases were 25 women with histologically confirmed HPV16-related CIN3 or worse, and 2 of those women had invasive cancers. Controls were 25 women whose single incident HPV16 infection cleared within 12 months without precancer or cancer developing. Cases had a median age of around 34 years compared with under 40 for controls, and baseline characteristics showed no significant differences between the groups. Blood from cases was drawn at the visit where the lesion was first identified, while blood from controls was drawn once the infection was no longer detected. In the parent cohort, some 10,000 women aged 18 or older were enrolled in Guanacaste, Costa Rica, during about 1993 to 1994 and were followed for six to seven years. Since HLA typing was available for only a few women, HLA type could not be ruled out as a confounder. For cases, a median interval of about 140 days, with an interquartile range of about 90 to 210 days, was observed between lesion detection and blood sampling. Nested within Costa Rica's Guanacaste HPV Natural History Study, an exploratory proof-of-principle case-control study compared TCR repertoires across cervical HPV16 outcomes. Cases were matched to controls by age within five years and by the year the sample was collected. As quality controls, five blinded duplicates were added to each group, bringing the total to roughly 60 samples made up of some 50 participants and about ten replicates.

TCR beta CDR3 regions were amplified by multiplex PCR from an average of approximately 1.3 ug genomic DNA per sample using the immunoSEQ assay. To correct primer bias, the assay used a complete synthetic TCR repertoire to set an amplification baseline. The amplicons were sequenced using the Illumina platform. The paper's data handling went like this. Error correction of the sequences involved clustering with frequency ratios plus a modified nearest-neighbor algorithm, after which the sequences were analyzed in the immunoSEQ Analyzer using IMGT gene definitions. At each rarefaction depth, TCR richness and evenness were averaged across 20 rarefaction repeats, and any sample with fewer sequences than the depth was left out. Relative abundances of V, D and J genes were compared between groups using Wilcoxon rank sum tests, with FDR correction applied. An intraclass correlation of about 96% for TCR richness and an average of roughly 80% across approximately 63 gene segments were obtained from the blinded duplicates. TCRdb stores this immuneACCESS table with in-frame sequences only. Part of the clones is absent; in the studies checked, under half of the shortfall reflects unresolved V genes, and no reason is known for the rest. V, J and clone size are those of that table, while D and trimming were read from the DNA. The sample's table lists a count of about 30,000 clones. The top ten hold 6.5% to 7.5% of the sample.

A remark on this clone: What antigen it recognizes has not been identified.

Every participant had a single incident cervical HPV16 infection, and prevalent HPV16 infections were excluded. Cervical HPV DNA was detected by MY09/MY11 PCR and genotyped by dot-blot hybridization. Fifteen mL of heparinized blood was centrifuged, after which the buffy coat was aliquoted, frozen at -30 degrees C, and then stored at -80 degrees C. Genomic DNA was extracted from buffy coat specimens using QIAGEN kits. What the authors observed across the whole study: Whether associations preceded infection or resulted from infection could not be shown with the cross-sectional design, and effector/memory subsets and HPV-specific T cells were not isolated. Because the number of T cells in each sample was unknown, differences in richness could reflect differing T-cell content rather than repertoire biology. Significantly higher TCR repertoire richness was observed in CIN3+ cases than in controls across sequencing depths, whereas no difference in evenness was found. Random forest classifiers that combined richness and V gene abundances separated cases from controls with an estimated AUC of less than 0.85.

The sequence derives from a woman between 18 and 69 years old with a cervical HPV16 infection that either progressed to CIN3+ or cleared (not recorded which). The source material was blood buffy coat.

Partial CDR3 DNA: TGTGCCAGCAGCTTGGGGGCAGGGGTAAAAACCGGGGAG. This codes for CASSLGAGVKTGE. The entire CDR3 protein is CASSLGAGVKTGELFF. The rearranged chain carries TRBV5-4 and TRBJ2-2, with TRBD1 tentatively as D gene (6 bases match). The sequence runs out 3 residues before the end of the CDR3; the remainder is reconstructed from the germline J gene. The CDR3 starts with the cysteine, ends with the phenylalanine, and has 16 residues. The DNA shown is the part of the CDR3 that was read: 39 bases, in frame from base 1. The junction shows trimming of 0 bases on V and 5 bases on J, plus 14 bases between the germline ends. CDR1 SGHNT and CDR2 YYREEE were looked up in the germline V gene (reference sequence).